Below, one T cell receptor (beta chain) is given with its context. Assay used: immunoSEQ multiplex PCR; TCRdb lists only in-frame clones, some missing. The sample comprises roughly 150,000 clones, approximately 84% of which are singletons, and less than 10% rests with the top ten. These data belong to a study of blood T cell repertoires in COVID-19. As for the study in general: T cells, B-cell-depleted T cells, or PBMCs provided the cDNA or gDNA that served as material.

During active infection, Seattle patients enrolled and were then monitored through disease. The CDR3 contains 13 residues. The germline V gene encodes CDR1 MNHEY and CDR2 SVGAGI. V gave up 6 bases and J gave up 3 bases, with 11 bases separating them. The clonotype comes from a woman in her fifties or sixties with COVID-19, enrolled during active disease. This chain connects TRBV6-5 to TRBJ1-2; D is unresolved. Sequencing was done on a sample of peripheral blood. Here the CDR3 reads CASRSSGDYGYTF. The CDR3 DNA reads TGTGCCAGCAGGAGCAGCGGGGACTATGGCTACACCTTC.